The 24 T cell receptor beta chains listed next were all sequenced from one sample in a study of blood T cell repertoires in COVID-19. Using immunoSEQ multiplex PCR, the repertoire was profiled, and TCRdb retains in-frame clones only, with some absent. This table has 130,000 to 150,000 clones, 80% to 90% appearing once. The source material was peripheral blood. The receptors were sampled from a woman aged 45-65 years with acute or convalescent COVID-19.

The V gene is TRBV5-1, the J gene TRBJ2-3; possibly TRBD2 for D (5 bases). Germline-derived CDR1 and CDR2 are SGHRS and YFSETQ. The CDR3 spans 16 residues. Trimming took 0 bases from V and 0 from J, leaving 11 bases between them. The CDR3, as DNA: TGCGCCAGCAGCTTGGATTCGCGGGCTAGCACAGATACGCAGTATTTT. This translates into CASSLDSRASTDTQYF.

The chain recombines TRBV6-6 with TRBJ1-1; 8 bases are a match to TRBD1. The CDR3 extends over 15 amino acids. V trimming: 2 bases; J trimming: 0 bases; junction bases outside the gene matches: 2. Germline V lookup: CDR1 MNHNY, CDR2 SVGAGI (reference sequence). The CDR3 loop reads CASSYRTGMNTEAFF. DNA for the CDR3: TGTGCCAGCAGTTACCGGACAGGGATGAACACTGAAGCTTTCTTT.

The CDR3 region is CASSLDRAAGSYEQYF. For the CDR3, the DNA is TGTGCCAGCAGCTTAGATCGAGCGGCCGGCTCCTACGAGCAGTACTTC. This rearrangement joins TRBV11-2 to TRBJ2-7, with D maybe TRBD2 (5 bases). This CDR3 region has 16 residues. The V and J ends lost 0 bases and 0 bases respectively, with 12 bases between them. Germline V gene data show CDR1 as SGHAT and CDR2 as FQNNGV.

The V gene is TRBV14, the J gene TRBJ2-2; 14 nucleotides line up with TRBD2. The ends lost 6 bases at V and 2 bases at J; junction bases unmatched: 11. From germline, CDR1 is SGHDN and CDR2 FVKESK. The CDR3 contains 19 residues. CDR3 sequence: CASSSTPGLAGVNTGELFF. DNA of the CDR3: TGTGCCAGCAGTTCGACGCCGGGACTAGCGGGGGTAAACACCGGGGAGCTGTTTTTT.

This clone was recorded once. J is TRBJ1-5 and V is TRBV19; the D gene is possibly TRBD1 (6 bases). CDR1 and CDR2 from the germline V gene are LNHDA and SQIVND (reference sequence). The CDR3 has 17 residues. The ends were cut back, 7 bases at V and 0 bases at J, with 19 bases in the middle. CDR3 loop: CASNGQYRTFSNQPQHF. CDR3 DNA sequence: TGTGCCAGTAACGGACAGTACCGGACATTTAGCAATCAGCCCCAGCATTTT.

This clone is a singleton in its sample. The chain uses TRBV15 and TRBJ1-2; D uncertain. With 5 bases removed from V and 0 bases from J, the gap between germline ends came to 10 bases. The CDR3 loop spans 14 amino acids. Per germline, CDR1 LNHNV and CDR2 YYDKDF (reference sequence). CDR3 nucleotides: TGTGCCACCAGCGAAACAGTAGCTAACTATGGCTACACCTTC. Translated, it gives CATSETVANYGYTF.

The gene calls are TRBV7-2 and TRBJ2-3, with D maybe TRBD2 (6 bases). Trimming took off 0 bases at V and 4 bases at J, with 11 bases between the two ends. The CDR3 spans 15 residues. The germline CDR1 and CDR2 sequences are SGHTA and FQGNSA. This CDR3 is CASSLARTSPDTQYF. The CDR3 DNA follows: TGTGCCAGCAGCTTAGCGCGAACTAGCCCAGATACGCAGTATTTT.

This CDR3 reads CASRDRGRGTGELFF. The DNA of the CDR3 is TGTGCCAGTAGGGACAGGGGTAGGGGCACCGGGGAGCTGTTTTTT. This chain links TRBV19 with TRBJ2-2; 9 bases are a match to TRBD1. The CDR3 runs 15 residues. Germline lookup yields CDR1 LNHDA and CDR2 SQIVND (reference sequence). Trimming cost V 6 bases and J 4 bases; bases outside gene matches: 6.

The chain recombines TRBV30 with TRBJ2-1; 8 bases line up with TRBD1. V lost 3 bases to trimming and J lost 10 bases; unmatched junction nucleotides: 2. The CDR3 runs 11 residues. Germline V gene data show CDR1 as GTSNPN and CDR2 as SVGIG (reference sequence). CDR3 protein: CAWRTGVEQFF. The DNA for the CDR3 is TGTGCCTGGAGGACAGGGGTCGAGCAGTTCTTC.

The chain has TRBV7-9 and TRBJ1-1; 7 bases agree with TRBD1. Germline V gives CDR1 SEHNR, CDR2 FQNEAQ (reference sequence). CDR3 length: 13 amino acids. J gave up 1 base and V 7 bases, and 3 bases lay outside the gene matches. Here the CDR3 reads CASIQGENTEAFF. The CDR3 DNA reads TGTGCCAGCATCCAGGGGGAGAACACTGAAGCTTTCTTT.

For the CDR3, the DNA is TGCGCCAGCAGGATCCTAGCGGGGGTCCCAGATACGCAGTATTTT. Amino acids: CASRILAGVPDTQYF. V gene TRBV5-1 combines with J gene TRBJ2-3; TRBD2 matches 10 bases. V was pared by 5 bases and J by 4 bases, with 7 bases of the junction left unmatched. CDR3 length: 15 amino acids. The germline V gene has CDR1 SGHRS and CDR2 YFSETQ.

The J gene is TRBJ1-5, the V gene TRBV19; 8 nucleotides agree with TRBD1. Germline CDR1 is LNHDA and CDR2 is SQIVND (reference sequence). The CDR3 has 14 amino acids. The V gene end was trimmed by 6 bases and the J gene end by 0 bases; junction bases not matched to a gene: 1. CDR3 sequence (DNA): TGTGCCAGTAGGGACAGGGTTAGCAATCAGCCCCAGCATTTT. Translation gives CASRDRVSNQPQHF.

The chain employs TRBV27 and TRBJ2-6; D is unresolved. Germline lookup yields CDR1 MNHEY and CDR2 SMNVEV (reference sequence). This CDR3 spans 15 amino acids. Trimming removed 5 bases from V and 0 bases from J, with 8 bases in between. The CDR3 DNA sequence: TGTGCCAGCAGTCCACAGATCTCTGGGGCCAACGTCCTGACTTTC. Translating gives CASSPQISGANVLTF. Full variable domain (missing parts from reference TRBV27 and TRBJ2-6): EAQVTQNPRYLITVTGKKLTVTCSQNMNHEYMSWYRQDPGLGLRQIYYSMNVEVTDKGDVPEGYKVSRKEKRNFPLILESPSPNQTSLYFCASSPQISGANVLTFGAGSRLTVL.

The chain employs TRBV15 and TRBJ2-3, with 7 bases that match TRBD1. J gave up 4 bases and V 0 bases, and 4 bases lay outside the gene matches. The CDR3 is 15 residues long. CDR1 and CDR2 (germline): LNHNV, YYDKDF (reference sequence). The CDR3 sequence is CATSRDDRVSDTQYF. The DNA of the CDR3 is TGTGCCACCAGCAGAGATGACAGGGTCTCAGATACGCAGTATTTT.

The chain couples TRBV25-1 to TRBJ2-4; D possibly corresponds to TRBD2 (6 bases). The germline V gene encodes CDR1 MGHDK and CDR2 SYGVNS. The CDR3 length is 14 residues. V was shortened by 4 bases and J by 7 bases, with 14 bases between the two germline ends. The chain's CDR3 is CASSARDWDNIQYF. As DNA, the CDR3 is TGTGCCAGCAGTGCTAGGGACTGGGATAACATTCAGTACTTC.

The chain combines TRBV2 with TRBJ2-1, with 9 nucleotides matching TRBD2. V was clipped by 2 bases and J by 4 bases; unmatched bases: 6. This CDR3 contains 16 residues. Germline CDR1 reads SNHLY; CDR2 reads FYNNEI. The CDR3 is CASSELGSGGYNEQFF. DNA for the CDR3: TGTGCCAGCAGTGAACTCGGAAGCGGGGGGTACAATGAGCAGTTCTTC.

The rearrangement links TRBV12-5 to TRBJ2-7; possibly TRBD1 for D (5 bases). CDR3 length: 14 residues. CDR1 is LGHNT and CDR2 is FRNRAP in the germline V gene. V shed 3 bases and J shed 0 bases, with 9 bases lying between them. The CDR3 bases are TGTGCTAGTGGTTTAGGGGTATCCTCCTACGAGCAGTACTTC. Its protein is CASGLGVSSYEQYF.

The gene calls are TRBV5-5 and TRBJ1-3; D not certain. The ends were cut back, 1 base at V and 4 bases at J, with 9 bases in the middle. This CDR3 region has 14 residues. In germline, CDR1 is SGHKS, CDR2 YYEKEE (reference sequence). The CDR3, as DNA: TGTGCCAGCAGCTTGTTGGCAGCGGGAAACACCATATATTTT. This translates into CASSLLAAGNTIYF.

This clone was observed a handful of times. The chain carries TRBV15 and TRBJ1-6; D gene uncertain. Per germline, CDR1 LNHNV and CDR2 YYDKDF (reference sequence). This CDR3 spans 15 amino acids. Between the trimmed V and J ends, which lost 0 bases and 9 bases, there was a span of 12 bases. Written as DNA, the CDR3 is TGTGCCACCAGCAGAGATCGGGTCTCAGCTTCACCCCTCCACTTT. It specifies CATSRDRVSASPLHF.

J is TRBJ2-3 and V is TRBV6-4; D might be TRBD2 (5 bases). Germline assignment: CDR1 MRHNA and CDR2 SNTAGT. This CDR3 contains 13 residues. V shed 8 bases and J shed 5 bases, with 14 bases lying between them. CDR3 sequence (DNA): TGTGCCAGCGAGCGGTTTCCGGGAGATACGCAGTATTTT. It encodes CASERFPGDTQYF.

J is TRBJ2-2 and V is TRBV21-1; the table assigns TRBD2, which was not confirmed against the DNA. TRBV21-1 is given as a pseudogene. This CDR3 region has 16 residues. The CDR3 loop reads CASLSGTHGYTGELFF. The CDR3 DNA sequence: TGTGCCAGCCTTAGCGGGACCCATGGGTACACCGGGGAGCTGTTTTTT.

The J gene is TRBJ2-3, the V gene TRBV7-2, with TRBD2 matching over 8 bases. Germline V gene lookup returns CDR1 SGHTA and CDR2 FQGNSA. The CDR3 has 15 amino acids. V trimming: 3 bases; J trimming: 4 bases; junction bases outside the gene matches: 6. This CDR3 is CASSFPGGAPDTQYF. For the CDR3, the DNA is TGTGCCAGCAGCTTCCCGGGGGGGGCCCCAGATACGCAGTATTTT. Based on the CDR3 plus reference TRBV7-2 and TRBJ2-3, the full variable domain is GAGVSQSPSNKVTEKGKDVELRCDPISGHTALYWYRQSLGQGLEFLIYFQGNSAPDKSGLPSDRFSAERTGGSVSTLTIQRTQQEDSAVYLCASSFPGGAPDTQYFGPGTRLTVL.

This sequence joins TRBV5-4 and TRBJ2-1; 8 bases match TRBD1. CDR1 is SGHNT, CDR2 YYREEE, per germline (reference sequence). The length of the CDR3 is 16 residues. With V trimmed by 0 bases and J by 7 bases, 9 bases remained unmatched. CDR3 amino acids: CASSLESQGARNEQFF. The CDR3 DNA follows: TGTGCCAGCAGCTTGGAGAGTCAGGGGGCGCGGAATGAGCAGTTCTTC.

The chain employs TRBV18 and TRBJ1-2; 12 bases are shared with TRBD1. V was pared by 3 bases and J by 9 bases, with 5 bases of the junction left unmatched. The CDR3 covers 14 residues. Germline CDR1 is KGHSH and CDR2 is LQKENI. The CDR3 region has the DNA TGTGCCAGCTCACCCGAGGGACAGGGGGCGAGCTACACCTTC. Translating it yields CASSPEGQGASYTF.